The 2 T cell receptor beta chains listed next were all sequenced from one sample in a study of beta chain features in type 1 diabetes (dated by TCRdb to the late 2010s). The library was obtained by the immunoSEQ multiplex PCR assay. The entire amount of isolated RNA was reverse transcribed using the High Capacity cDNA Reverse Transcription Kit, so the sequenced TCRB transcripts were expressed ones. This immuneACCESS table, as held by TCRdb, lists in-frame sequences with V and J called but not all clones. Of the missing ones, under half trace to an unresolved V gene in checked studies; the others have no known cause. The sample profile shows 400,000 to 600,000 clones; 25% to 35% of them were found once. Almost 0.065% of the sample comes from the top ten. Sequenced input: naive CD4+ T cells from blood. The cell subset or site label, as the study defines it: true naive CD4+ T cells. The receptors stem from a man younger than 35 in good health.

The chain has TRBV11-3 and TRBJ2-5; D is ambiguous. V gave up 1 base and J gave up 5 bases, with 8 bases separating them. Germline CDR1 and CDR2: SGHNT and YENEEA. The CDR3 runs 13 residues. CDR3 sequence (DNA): TGTGCCAGCAGCTTAGTTCGTTCGGAGACCCAGTACTTC. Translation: CASSLVRSETQYF.

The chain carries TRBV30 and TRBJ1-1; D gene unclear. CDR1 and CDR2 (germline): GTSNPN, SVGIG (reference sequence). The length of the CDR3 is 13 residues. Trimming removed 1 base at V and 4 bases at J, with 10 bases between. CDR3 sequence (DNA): TGTGCCTGGAGTGCCAGAGAGGGCACTGAAGCTTTCTTT. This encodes CAWSAREGTEAFF.